This T cell receptor (beta chain) emerged from a study of T cell repertoires in cytomegalovirus infection. Study-level background: Matching HLA type, along with CMV infection, was indicated by public TCR beta signatures. Regarding the study as a whole: Clonotype analysis showed dominance of the ex vivo response by HLA-C-restricted CMV-specific TCR beta clonotypes.

TCRdb re-analysed the reads in MiXCR, keeping a single row per CDR3 protein. The sample includes fewer than 550,000 distinct CDR3 sequences, about 15% of them seen just once. Turning to this clonotype: Its antigen is not identified.

Germline loops: CDR1 SGHRS, CDR2 YFSETQ. The CDR3 totals 15 residues. With 2 bases removed from V and 8 bases from J, the gap between germline ends came to 19 bases. The clonotype comes from a human donor in good health (CMV status not recorded). Some clones in this sample may be carry-over from other donors' samples. The sequenced sample was CD8+ T cells from PBMCs. This rearrangement joins TRBV5-1 to TRBJ1-1; D remains ambiguous. The CDR3 DNA reads TGCGCCAGCAGCTTAATCCGGACGGTTGGTGGGGAAGCTTTCTTT. It encodes CASSLIRTVGGEAFF.